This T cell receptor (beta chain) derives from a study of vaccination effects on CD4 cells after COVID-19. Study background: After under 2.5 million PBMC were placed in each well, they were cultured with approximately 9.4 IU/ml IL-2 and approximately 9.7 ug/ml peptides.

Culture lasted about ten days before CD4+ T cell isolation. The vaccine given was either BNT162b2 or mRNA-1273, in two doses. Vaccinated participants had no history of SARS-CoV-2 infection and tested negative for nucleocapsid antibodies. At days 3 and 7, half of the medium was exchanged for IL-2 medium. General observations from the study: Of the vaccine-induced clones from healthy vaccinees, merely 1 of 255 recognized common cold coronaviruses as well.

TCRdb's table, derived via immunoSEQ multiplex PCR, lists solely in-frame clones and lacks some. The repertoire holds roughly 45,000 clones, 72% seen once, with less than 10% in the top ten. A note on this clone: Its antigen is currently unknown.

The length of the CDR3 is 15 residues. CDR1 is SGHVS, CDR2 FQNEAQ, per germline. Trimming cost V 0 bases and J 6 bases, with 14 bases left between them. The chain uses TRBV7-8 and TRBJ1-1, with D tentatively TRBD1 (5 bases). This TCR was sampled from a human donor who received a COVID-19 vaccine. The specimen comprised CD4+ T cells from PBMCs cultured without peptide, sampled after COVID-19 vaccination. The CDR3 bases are TGTGCCAGCAGCTTAGCGCCTAAGGGGAAGGCTGAAGCTTTCTTT. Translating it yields CASSLAPKGKAEAFF.